These 14 T cell receptor beta chains were all obtained from the same sample, sequenced in a study of blood T cells in healthy people across ages. The authors ran a second PCR of roughly 6 to 11 cycles using a sample-barcoded 5' primer and a J-beta primer mix. Each CDR3 protein is one row after TCRdb ran MiXCR on the 5' RACE reads. The profile shows around 1,000,000 distinct CDR3 sequences, roughly two fifths of them singletons. Material: blood. The receptor set was obtained from a man aged 18 to 30 in good health.

The chain uses TRBV6-1 and TRBJ2-3, with 8 bases fitting TRBD1. Unmatched junction bases numbered 4, after V lost 4 bases and J lost 10 bases. The CDR3 totals 12 residues. CDR1 MNHNS and CDR2 SASEGT come from the germline V gene. CDR3 DNA: TGTGCCAGCAGTGTCGGACAGGGTGCGCAGTATTTT. Translated: CASSVGQGAQYF.

This chain uses TRBV6-5 with TRBJ1-2; D gene uncertain. V gave up 5 bases and J gave up 4 bases, with 11 bases separating them. Germline V lookup: CDR1 MNHEY, CDR2 SVGAGI. CDR3 length: 13 amino acids. The CDR3 nucleotides read TGTGCCAGCAGTCCCGACGAGGGCTATGGCTACACCTTC. It specifies CASSPDEGYGYTF.

The chain uses TRBV6-5 and TRBJ2-7, with D possibly being TRBD1 (6 bases). Trimming shortened V by 0 bases and J by 4 bases, and 16 bases separated the two germline ends. The CDR3 spans 16 residues. Germline V gene sequence: CDR1 MNHEY, CDR2 SVGAGI. The CDR3 reads CASSYSRGNREYEQYF. For the CDR3, the DNA is TGTGCCAGCAGTTACTCCCGCGGTAACAGGGAATACGAGCAGTACTTC.

The V gene is TRBV4-2, the J gene TRBJ1-1; D not certain. CDR3 size: 14 residues. The germline gives CDR1 LGHNA, CDR2 YNFKEQ. Trimming stripped 1 base from V and 4 bases from J, with 10 bases between. This CDR3 reads CASSQGALGTEAFF. CDR3 sequence (DNA): TGTGCCAGCAGCCAAGGGGCGCTAGGCACTGAAGCTTTCTTT.

The chain links TRBV28 to TRBJ2-4; 8 nucleotides match TRBD1. V trimming: 3 bases; J trimming: 10 bases; junction bases outside the gene matches: 8. This CDR3 has 14 amino acids. The germline gives CDR1 MDHEN, CDR2 SYDVKM. The CDR3 sequence: CASSLSRDRTIQYF. CDR3 sequence (DNA): TGTGCCAGCAGTTTGAGTCGGGACAGGACTATTCAGTACTTC.

This chain joins TRBV19 and TRBJ1-5, with 11 bases that match TRBD1. The CDR3 runs 16 residues. The J segment lost 3 bases and the V segment lost 6 bases, leaving 7 bases of the junction unmatched. Germline CDR1 is LNHDA and CDR2 is SQIVND (reference sequence). CDR3 region: CASRVPGQGDNQPQHF. The CDR3 DNA reads TGTGCCAGTAGAGTGCCGGGACAGGGGGACAATCAGCCCCAGCATTTT. Supplemented by reference TRBV19 and TRBJ1-5, the full variable domain reads DGGITQSPKYLFRKEGQNVTLSCEQNLNHDAMYWYRQDPGQGLRLIYYSQIVNDFQKGDIAEGYSVSREKKESFPLTVTSAQKNPTAFYLCASRVPGQGDNQPQHFGDGTRLSIL.

This clonotype has a handful of counts. This chain joins TRBV6-2 or TRBV6-3 and TRBJ2-1; a possible D gene is TRBD2 (5 bases). This CDR3 has 13 amino acids. Germline CDR1 and CDR2: MNHEY and SVGEGT. Trimming stripped 4 bases from V and 7 bases from J, with 11 bases between. The CDR3 spells CASSSRRGNEQFF. The CDR3 region has the DNA TGTGCCAGCAGTTCTCGACGGGGTAATGAGCAGTTCTTC.

The chain has TRBV6-6 and TRBJ1-6; 12 bases are a match to TRBD1. Germline CDR1 MNHNY, CDR2 SVGAGI (reference sequence). The CDR3 is 14 amino acids. V shed 11 bases, J shed 9 bases, and the junction held 8 bases outside the gene matches. The CDR3 nucleotides read TGTGCCGCCTCCCGGGGACAGGGGGCTTCACCCCTCCACTTT. It is translated as CAASRGQGASPLHF.

The chain employs TRBV12-3 or TRBV12-4 and TRBJ1-4; D call uncertain. Between the trimmed V and J ends, which lost 5 bases and 5 bases, there was a span of 9 bases. This CDR3 has 13 amino acids. The CDR3 DNA sequence: TGTGCCAGCAGTGTTTCTGGGAATGAAAAACTGTTTTTT. As protein: CASSVSGNEKLFF.

This clonotype was counted between two and nine times. The V and J genes are TRBV6-5 and TRBJ1-2; D may be TRBD1 (5 bases). The CDR3 covers 15 residues. CDR1 is MNHEY and CDR2 is SVGAGI in the germline V gene. The germline V and J ends were trimmed by 6 bases and 1 base, with 15 bases remaining between them. The CDR3 is CASRATGLSNYGYTF. The CDR3 DNA reads as TGTGCCAGCAGAGCTACGGGACTCAGTAACTATGGCTACACCTTC.

A note on this clonotype: One base away lies a much larger clone, so this may be a sequencing read error. The CDR3 nucleotides read TGTGTCAGCAGTTTAACAGACACGAACACTGAAGCTTTCTTT. The encoded protein is CVSSLTDTNTEAFF. V and J are TRBV12-3 or TRBV12-4 and TRBJ1-1; D ambiguous. The CDR3 has 14 residues.

The genes are TRBV25-1 and TRBJ2-2; D remains unclear. The V gene lost 0 bases and the J gene lost 5 bases, with 7 bases spanning the gap. This CDR3 region has 14 residues. The germline gives CDR1 MGHDK, CDR2 SYGVNS. CDR3 coding DNA: TGTGCCAGCAGTGAATATATCGCAACCGGGGAGCTGTTTTTT. Translated, it gives CASSEYIATGELFF.

V is TRBV4-2 and J is TRBJ2-3; the D call may be TRBD1 or TRBD2 (5 bases each). Germline V CDR1 and CDR2: LGHNA, YNFKEQ. V lost 0 bases, J lost 4 bases, and 17 bases lay in between. The CDR3 consists of 17 residues. In nucleotides, the CDR3 is TGTGCCAGCAGCCAAGAGGGACCTGTTAGGTTAGCAGATACGCAGTATTTT. Its translation: CASSQEGPVRLADTQYF.

This clonotype was counted at least ten times. V and J are TRBV3-1 and TRBJ2-5; D possibly uses TRBD1 or TRBD2 (5 bases each). V was trimmed by 0 bases and J by 1 base, leaving 9 bases between them. This CDR3 contains 15 residues. Germline CDR1 is LGHDT and CDR2 is YNNKEL (reference sequence). The CDR3 spells CASSQDTGTQETQYF. In DNA, the CDR3 is TGTGCCAGCAGCCAAGATACCGGGACCCAAGAGACCCAGTACTTC.